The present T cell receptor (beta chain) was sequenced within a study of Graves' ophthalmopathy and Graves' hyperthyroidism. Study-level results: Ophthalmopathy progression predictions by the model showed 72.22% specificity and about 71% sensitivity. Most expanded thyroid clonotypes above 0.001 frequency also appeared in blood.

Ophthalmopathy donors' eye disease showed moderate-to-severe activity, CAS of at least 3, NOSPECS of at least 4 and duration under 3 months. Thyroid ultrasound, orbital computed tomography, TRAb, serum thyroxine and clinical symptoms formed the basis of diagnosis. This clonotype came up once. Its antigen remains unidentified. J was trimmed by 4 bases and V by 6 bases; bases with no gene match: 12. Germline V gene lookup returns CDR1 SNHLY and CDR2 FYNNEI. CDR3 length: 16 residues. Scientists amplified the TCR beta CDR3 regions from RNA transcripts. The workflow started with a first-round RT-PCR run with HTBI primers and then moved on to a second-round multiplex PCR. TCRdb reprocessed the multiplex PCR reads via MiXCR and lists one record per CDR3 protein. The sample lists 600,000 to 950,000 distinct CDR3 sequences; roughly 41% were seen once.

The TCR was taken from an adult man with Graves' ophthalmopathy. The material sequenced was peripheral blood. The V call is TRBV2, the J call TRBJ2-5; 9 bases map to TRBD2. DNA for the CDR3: TGTGCCAGCAGCGGCGGGGGGGCGGGGGTCGGAGAGACCCAGTACTTC. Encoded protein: CASSGGGAGVGETQYF.